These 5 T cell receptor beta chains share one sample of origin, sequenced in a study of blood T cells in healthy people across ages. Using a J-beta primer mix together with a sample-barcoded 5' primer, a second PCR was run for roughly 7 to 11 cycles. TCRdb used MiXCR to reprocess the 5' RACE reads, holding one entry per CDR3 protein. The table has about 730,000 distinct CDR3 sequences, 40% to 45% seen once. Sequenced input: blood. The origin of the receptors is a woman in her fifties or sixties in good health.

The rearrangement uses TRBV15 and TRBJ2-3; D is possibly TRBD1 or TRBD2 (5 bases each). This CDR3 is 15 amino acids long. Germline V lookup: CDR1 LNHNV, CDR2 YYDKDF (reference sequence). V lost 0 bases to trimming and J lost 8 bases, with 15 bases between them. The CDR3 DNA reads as TGTGCCACCAGCAGAGAGAATGGGGGTCAAGTTACGCAGTATTTT. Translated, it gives CATSRENGGQVTQYF.

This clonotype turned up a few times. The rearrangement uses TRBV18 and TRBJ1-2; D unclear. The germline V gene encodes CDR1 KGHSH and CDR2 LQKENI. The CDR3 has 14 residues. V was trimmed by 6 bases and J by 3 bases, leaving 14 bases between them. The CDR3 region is CASSSGTDHYGYTF. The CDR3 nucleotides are TGTGCCAGCTCCTCCGGAACGGACCACTATGGCTACACCTTC.

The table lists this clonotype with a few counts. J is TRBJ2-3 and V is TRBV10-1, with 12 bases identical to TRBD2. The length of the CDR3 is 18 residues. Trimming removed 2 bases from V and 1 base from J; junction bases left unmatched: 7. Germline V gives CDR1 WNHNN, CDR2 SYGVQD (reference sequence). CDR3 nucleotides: TGCGCCAGCAGTGAGGCTGGGACTAGCGGGCGAGGCACAGATACGCAGTATTTT. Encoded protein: CASSEAGTSGRGTDTQYF.

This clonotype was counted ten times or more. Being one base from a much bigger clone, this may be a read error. CDR3 bases: TGTGCCAGCAGCTTAAAAAAGGCGGGAGTCGGAAATGAGCAGTACTTC. Translated, it gives CASSLKKAGVGNEQYF. The V gene is TRBV7-9, the J gene TRBJ2-5; TRBD2 matches 7 bases. The CDR3 is made up of 16 amino acids. In germline, CDR1 is SEHNR, CDR2 FQNEAQ (reference sequence). V was clipped by 2 bases and J by 11 bases; unmatched bases: 17. Supplemented by reference TRBV7-9 and TRBJ2-5, the full variable domain reads DTGVSQNPRHKITKRGQNVTFRCDPISEHNRLYWYRQTLGQGPEFLTYFQNEAQLEKSRLLSDRFSAERPKGSFSTLEIQRTEQGDSAMYLCASSLKKAGVGNEQYFGPGTRLLVL.

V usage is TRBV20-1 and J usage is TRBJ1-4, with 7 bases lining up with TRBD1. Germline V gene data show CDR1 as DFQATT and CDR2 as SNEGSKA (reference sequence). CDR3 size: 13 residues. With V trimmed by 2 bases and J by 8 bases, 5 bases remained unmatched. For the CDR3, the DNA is TGCAGTGCTAGAAACAGGGGTGGAGAAAAACTGTTTTTT. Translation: CSARNRGGEKLFF.